The 29 T cell receptor beta chains in this list originate from one sample, sequenced in a study of blood T cell repertoires in COVID-19. Produced via immunoSEQ multiplex PCR; TCRdb's table is partial and in-frame only. The repertoire holds a few hundred thousand clones, with 80% to 90% as singletons. Sequenced: peripheral blood. The receptors were sampled from a woman aged 25 to 39 with COVID-19, enrolled during active disease.

This rearrangement joins TRBV18 to TRBJ1-6, with 9 bases lining up with TRBD1. This CDR3 has 16 residues. V shed 6 bases, J shed 7 bases, and the junction held 10 bases outside the gene matches. The germline V gene encodes CDR1 KGHSH and CDR2 LQKENI. The CDR3 loop is CASSPSGGQGNSPLHF. CDR3 bases: TGTGCCAGCTCCCCAAGTGGGGGACAGGGAAATTCACCCCTCCACTTT.

This rearrangement joins TRBV30 to TRBJ1-3; 8 nucleotides match TRBD1. From germline, CDR1 is GTSNPN and CDR2 SVGIG (reference sequence). V lost 3 bases and J lost 2; bases outside the gene matches: 6. CDR3 length: 15 amino acids. The CDR3 loop is CAWRRQGSTGNTIYF. The DNA for the CDR3 is TGTGCCTGGAGAAGACAGGGGTCGACTGGAAACACCATATATTTT.

The DNA for the CDR3 is TGTGCCAGCAGCCCGGGACAGGGAATGTTGAATGAGCAGTTCTTC. This codes for CASSPGQGMLNEQFF. This chain links TRBV14 with TRBJ2-1; 9 bases are a match to TRBD1. Germline V gives CDR1 SGHDN, CDR2 FVKESK. The CDR3 totals 15 residues. V lost 4 bases to trimming and J lost 7 bases; unmatched junction nucleotides: 8.

The chain has TRBV5-1 and TRBJ2-1, with 11 bases aligning to TRBD2. The germline V gene encodes CDR1 SGHRS and CDR2 YFSETQ. J was trimmed by 8 bases and V by 4 bases; bases with no gene match: 8. This CDR3 region has 15 residues. The CDR3: CASSPTSGSFDEQFF. CDR3 coding DNA: TGCGCCAGCAGCCCCACTAGCGGGAGCTTTGATGAGCAGTTCTTC.

The V and J genes are TRBV10-1 and TRBJ2-3; 9 bases line up with TRBD2. With V trimmed by 5 bases and J by 2 bases, 2 bases remained unmatched. Germline CDR1 reads WNHNN; CDR2 reads SYGVQD (reference sequence). The CDR3 is 14 residues long. The DNA for the CDR3 is TGCGCCAGCAGTTCGGGACTAGCCACAGATACGCAGTATTTT. Translated, it gives CASSSGLATDTQYF.

The chain links TRBV27 to TRBJ2-3, with a possible D match to TRBD2 (5 bases). Germline V gene sequence: CDR1 MNHEY, CDR2 SMNVEV (reference sequence). The CDR3 length is 14 residues. V was cut by 2 bases and J by 2 bases, with 8 bases left in between. CDR3 loop: CASSLEGSTDTQYF. The CDR3, as DNA: TGTGCCAGCAGTTTAGAGGGTTCCACAGATACGCAGTATTTT.

This clone was seen a single time. The chain combines TRBV11-2 with TRBJ2-5; 12 bases line up with TRBD2. In germline, CDR1 is SGHAT, CDR2 FQNNGV. Trimming removed 6 bases from V and 5 bases from J; junction bases left unmatched: 7. The CDR3 is 15 residues long. The CDR3 is CASRTLAGGRETQYF. The CDR3 nucleotides read TGTGCCAGCAGAACACTAGCGGGAGGCAGGGAGACCCAGTACTTC.

The rearrangement uses TRBV9 and TRBJ2-2; D is undetermined. CDR3 size: 14 residues. The V and J ends lost 0 bases and 8 bases respectively, with 11 bases between them. Germline CDR1 and CDR2: SGDLS and YYNGEE. CDR3: CASSVGGSRGELFF. In nucleotides, the CDR3 is TGTGCCAGCAGCGTAGGAGGTTCGAGGGGGGAGCTGTTTTTT.

The gene calls are TRBV4-3 and TRBJ1-6, with a weak D call TRBD1 (6 bases). The CDR3 length is 15 residues. Germline lookup yields CDR1 LGHNA and CDR2 YSLEER. V lost 4 bases and J 7 bases, leaving 14 bases between the germline ends. The DNA of the CDR3 is TGCGCCAGCAGCCCGAGCGGGACAACCAATTCACCCCTCCACTTT. It translates to CASSPSGTTNSPLHF.

The chain employs TRBV5-4 and TRBJ2-3; TRBD1 aligns across 9 bases. V lost 10 bases, J lost 1 base, and 7 bases stayed unmatched. The CDR3 sequence is 14 residues long. Germline V lookup: CDR1 SGHNT, CDR2 YYREEE (reference sequence). CDR3 amino acids: CAGSGQGGTDTQYF. The CDR3 DNA follows: TGTGCCGGTTCGGGACAGGGAGGCACAGATACGCAGTATTTT.

The chain is built from TRBV11-1 and TRBJ1-1; TRBD1 might be the D (5 bases). Looked up from germline, CDR1 is SGHAT and CDR2 is FQDESV (reference sequence). Trimming took 0 bases from V and 11 from J, leaving 13 bases between them. The CDR3 length is 13 residues. In DNA, the CDR3 is TGTGCCAGCAGCTTAGCTAGGCAGGGTGCGGCTTTCTTT. Translation gives CASSLARQGAAFF.

V is TRBV9 and J is TRBJ1-2, with TRBD1 as a possible D gene (6 bases). Germline V gene sequence: CDR1 SGDLS, CDR2 YYNGEE. The CDR3 runs to 14 residues. Trimming left V 0 bases short and J 8 bases short, with 14 bases between. As DNA, the CDR3 is TGTGCCAGCAGCGTAGCCCTGGACAGTGGGGGCTACACCTTC. Amino acid sequence: CASSVALDSGGYTF.

In this sample, this clone turned up once. The identical CDR3 is also encoded by other nucleotide sequences in the sample. This rearrangement joins TRBV5-1 to TRBJ2-7; D might be TRBD1 (6 bases). Trimming stripped 7 bases from V and 3 bases from J, with 11 bases between. The V gene's germline CDR1 is SGHRS and CDR2 YFSETQ. This CDR3 is 12 amino acids long. For the CDR3, the DNA is TGCGCCAGCTCCGCACAGGGCTACGAGCAGTACTTC. Translating gives CASSAQGYEQYF.

In nucleotides, the CDR3 is TGTGCCAGCAGCCAAGTCCCGACAGGGGGCTCTGAAAAACTGTTTTTT. Translation: CASSQVPTGGSEKLFF. The chain joins TRBV4-2 to TRBJ1-4, with 10 bases matching TRBD1. The J segment lost 7 bases and the V segment lost 1 base, leaving 6 bases of the junction unmatched. Germline V gives CDR1 LGHNA, CDR2 YNFKEQ. The CDR3 contains 16 residues.

The genes are TRBV5-8 and TRBJ1-1; D gene unclear. The V end lost 4 bases, the J end lost 5 bases, and 15 bases lay between the germline ends. This CDR3 has 14 residues. Germline CDR1 is SGHTS and CDR2 is YDEGEE. CDR3 sequence (DNA): TGTGCCAGCAGCCTACTTCGGTTTGAGACTGAAGCTTTCTTT. Translating gives CASSLLRFETEAFF.

The chain combines TRBV20-1 with TRBJ1-1; no firm D call. Per germline, CDR1 DFQATT and CDR2 SNEGSKA (reference sequence). Trimming took off 5 bases at V and 11 bases at J, with 15 bases between the two ends. The CDR3 is 11 amino acids. Here the CDR3 DNA reads TGCAGTGCTCAGCGACCCGAACGGGCTTTCTTT. It translates to CSAQRPERAFF.

V usage is TRBV2 and J usage is TRBJ1-4; D unclear. In germline, CDR1 is SNHLY, CDR2 FYNNEI. The CDR3 is 15 amino acids. V dropped 2 bases and J dropped 4 bases, with 11 bases sitting between them. The CDR3 here is CASSESVVGNEKLFF. CDR3 coding DNA: TGTGCCAGCAGTGAATCGGTTGTCGGTAATGAAAAACTGTTTTTT.

The chain employs TRBV5-1 and TRBJ2-2; perhaps TRBD2 as D (5 bases). Trimming removed 7 bases at V and 7 bases at J, with 14 bases between. Germline assignment: CDR1 SGHRS and CDR2 YFSETQ. The CDR3 extends over 13 amino acids. The CDR3 sequence is CASQSGNRGELFF. The DNA of the CDR3 is TGCGCCAGCCAGTCGGGGAATCGCGGGGAGCTGTTTTTT.

This rearrangement joins TRBV11-2 to TRBJ2-7; the D is unclear. Germline CDR1 is SGHAT and CDR2 is FQNNGV. Trimming took 5 bases from V and 7 from J, leaving 21 bases between them. The CDR3 is 15 amino acids. This CDR3 reads CASSLNRVLLGEQYF. In DNA form, the CDR3 reads TGTGCCAGCAGCCTAAACCGGGTTCTGCTTGGAGAGCAGTACTTC.

The sample holds a few counts of this clone. The rearrangement joins TRBV7-2 to TRBJ1-5; possible D gene TRBD1, 6 bases. The V gene lost 1 base and the J gene lost 4 bases, with 14 bases spanning the gap. This CDR3 has 16 amino acids. Germline V gene data show CDR1 as SGHTA and CDR2 as FQGNSA. The CDR3 region is CASSLVIARGNQPQHF. In nucleotides, the CDR3 is TGTGCCAGCAGCTTAGTGATAGCCAGGGGAAATCAGCCCCAGCATTTT.

The chain links TRBV6-1 to TRBJ1-3; D possibly corresponds to TRBD1 (6 bases). The germline V gene has CDR1 MNHNS and CDR2 SASEGT. Trimming stripped 2 bases from V and 4 bases from J, with 12 bases between. The CDR3 contains 15 residues. The CDR3 nucleotides are TGTGCCAGCAGTGAACCCTTTAGGGGGGGAAACACCATATATTTT. As protein: CASSEPFRGGNTIYF.

The sample holds one count of this clone. The chain couples TRBV11-2 to TRBJ1-3; 7 nucleotides agree with TRBD1. V shed 5 bases and J 0 bases; nucleotides not matched to a gene: 10. This CDR3 spans 17 amino acids. The germline V gene has CDR1 SGHAT and CDR2 FQNNGV. CDR3 protein: CASSAGTAQSSGNTIYF. CDR3 nucleotide sequence: TGTGCCAGCAGCGCCGGGACAGCCCAGAGCTCTGGAAACACCATATATTTT.

The gene calls are TRBV2 and TRBJ1-2; TRBD1 aligns across 9 bases. J gave up 4 bases and V 7 bases, and 4 bases lay outside the gene matches. CDR3 size: 13 residues. Germline-derived CDR1 and CDR2 are SNHLY and FYNNEI. CDR3 in DNA: TGTGCCAGCACTGGGACAGGGCCCTATGGCTACACCTTC. Its translation is CASTGTGPYGYTF.

The chain uses TRBV29-1 and TRBJ2-2; weak D call: TRBD2 (5 bases). The CDR3 length is 16 residues. Trimming pared 5 bases from V and 2 bases from J, leaving 18 bases between. The germline CDR1 and CDR2 sequences are SQVTM and ANQGSEA. The CDR3 is CSVRPPGTDNTGELFF. In DNA form, the CDR3 reads TGCAGCGTTCGACCCCCGGGAACAGATAACACCGGGGAGCTGTTTTTT.

The V call is TRBV4-1, the J call TRBJ1-1, with D unresolved. This CDR3 has 14 residues. Germline V gene lookup returns CDR1 MGHRA and CDR2 YSYEKL. Deletions cut 4 bases from V and 1 base from J, with 10 bases between. This CDR3 reads CASSRRGGNTEAFF. The CDR3 DNA is TGCGCCAGCAGCCGGCGGGGAGGGAACACTGAAGCTTTCTTT.

CDR3 amino acids: CASNTIAGGNPETQYF. The DNA for the CDR3 is TGTGCCAGCAATACAATAGCGGGAGGGAACCCGGAGACCCAGTACTTC. The chain is built from TRBV27 and TRBJ2-5; 11 nucleotides line up with TRBD2. The germline V gene encodes CDR1 MNHEY and CDR2 SMNVEV (reference sequence). The CDR3 is 16 amino acids. V shed 7 bases, J shed 5 bases, and the junction held 12 bases outside the gene matches.

The J gene is TRBJ1-5, the V gene TRBV6-5; D not certain. From germline, CDR1 is MNHEY and CDR2 SVGAGI. V lost 6 bases and J lost 2, with 14 bases in between. The CDR3 has 15 amino acids. The CDR3 spells CASRTTRVGNQPQHF. The DNA for the CDR3 is TGTGCCAGCAGAACCACACGGGTCGGCAATCAGCCCCAGCATTTT.

CDR3 amino acids: CASSPRLAGADTQYF. The CDR3 coding sequence is TGTGCCAGCAGCCCCAGACTAGCGGGCGCAGATACGCAGTATTTT. V is TRBV7-6 and J is TRBJ2-3; 10 bases line up with TRBD2. Germline V gene sequence: CDR1 SGHVS, CDR2 FNYEAQ. This CDR3 is built from 15 residues. J gave up 4 bases and V 5 bases, and 6 bases lay outside the gene matches.

This clone has only one observation. The V and J genes are TRBV9 and TRBJ2-1, with 9 bases aligning to TRBD1. Germline lookup yields CDR1 SGDLS and CDR2 YYNGEE. The V gene end was trimmed by 3 bases and the J gene end by 4 bases; junction bases not matched to a gene: 8. CDR3 length: 16 amino acids. The CDR3, as DNA: TGTGCCAGCAGCGGTATTGGACAGGGGCATTACAATGAGCAGTTCTTC. Translation: CASSGIGQGHYNEQFF. Full variable domain (missing parts from reference TRBV9 and TRBJ2-1): DSGVTQTPKHLITATGQRVTLRCSPRSGDLSVYWYQQSLDQGLQFLIQYYNGEERAKGNILERFSAQQFPDLHSELNLSSLELGDSALYFCASSGIGQGHYNEQFFGPGTRLTVL.